The next 9 T cell receptor beta chains were all read from a single sample in a study of somatic mutations in cytotoxic T cells in rheumatoid arthritis (dated by TCRdb to about 2017). Library method: the immunoSEQ multiplex PCR assay. TCRdb mirrors the immuneACCESS table, restricted to in-frame sequences. Some clones are absent from its copies; in checked studies, under half trace to an unresolved V gene, and the reason for the others is unknown. The sample records 16,000 or so clones, about four fifths of which are singletons. The leading ten clones occupy around a fifth of the sample. The sample was CD8+ T cells sorted from blood. Receptor source: an adult with rheumatoid arthritis.

The chain employs TRBV5-1 and TRBJ2-1, with D perhaps matching TRBD1 or TRBD2 (5 bases each). V lost 0 bases to trimming and J lost 0 bases, with 13 bases between them. The V gene's germline CDR1 is SGHRS and CDR2 YFSETQ. The CDR3 totals 17 residues. The CDR3 DNA follows: TGCGCCAGCAGCTTGGGAGCTACTAGGGGCTCCTACAATGAGCAGTTCTTC. Translating it yields CASSLGATRGSYNEQFF.

The genes are TRBV5-4 and TRBJ1-1; tentative D call: TRBD1 (6 bases). Trimming cost V 0 bases and J 11 bases, with 17 bases left between them. The CDR3 extends over 14 amino acids. Germline CDR1 and CDR2: SGHNT and YYREEE (reference sequence). CDR3 DNA: TGTGCCAGCAGCTTGGCCGAGGGGGTCAGTAAGGCTTTCTTT. This codes for CASSLAEGVSKAFF.

The chain carries TRBV27 and TRBJ2-5; D is possibly TRBD1 (5 bases). V was trimmed by 4 bases and J by 9 bases, leaving 15 bases between them. The CDR3 contains 13 residues. Germline CDR1 reads MNHEY; CDR2 reads SMNVEV (reference sequence). The CDR3 DNA follows: TGTGCCAGCAGTTATGGGGCCCCCGAACCCCAGTACTTC. As protein: CASSYGAPEPQYF.

The chain uses TRBV7-9 and TRBJ2-2; TRBD1 matches 7 bases. Germline loops: CDR1 SEHNR, CDR2 FQNEAQ (reference sequence). The CDR3 runs to 16 residues. The ends lost 3 bases at V and 1 base at J; junction bases unmatched: 5. DNA of the CDR3: TGTGCCAGCAGCTTGGCAGGGGGACGGAACACCGGGGAGCTGTTTTTT. Translation gives CASSLAGGRNTGELFF.

The chain combines TRBV5-1 with TRBJ2-1; maybe TRBD1 (5 bases). This CDR3 spans 14 amino acids. Germline V gene lookup returns CDR1 SGHRS and CDR2 YFSETQ. V dropped 0 bases and J dropped 6 bases, with 10 bases sitting between them. The CDR3 is CASSLGQGFNEQFF. The CDR3 region has the DNA TGCGCCAGCAGCTTGGGCCAGGGATTCAATGAGCAGTTCTTC. The full variable domain, in which reference TRBV5-1 and TRBJ2-1 provide the parts outside the CDR3, is KAGVTQTPRYLIKTRGQQVTLSCSPISGHRSVSWYQQTPGQGLQFLFEYFSETQRNKGNFPGRFSGRQFSNSRSEMNVSTLELGDSALYLCASSLGQGFNEQFFGPGTRLTVL.

The DNA of the CDR3 is TGTGCCAGTAGTATTGGACTAGCGGGAGAGGGTGAGCAGTTCTTC. Protein product: CASSIGLAGEGEQFF. The rearrangement joins TRBV19 to TRBJ2-1; 13 nucleotides line up with TRBD2. CDR3 length: 15 amino acids. In germline, CDR1 is LNHDA, CDR2 SQIVND (reference sequence). The V gene end was trimmed by 3 bases and the J gene end by 9 bases; junction bases not matched to a gene: 5.

This chain connects TRBV27 to TRBJ2-4; 7 bases align to TRBD1. With V trimmed by 2 bases and J by 8 bases, 9 bases remained unmatched. CDR1 MNHEY and CDR2 SMNVEV come from the germline V gene (reference sequence). The CDR3 runs 15 residues. CDR3 loop: CASSLNIDRVDIQYF. Written as DNA, the CDR3 is TGTGCCAGCAGTTTAAACATCGACAGGGTTGACATTCAGTACTTC.

This clone was detected only a few times. The chain couples TRBV7-3 to TRBJ2-3; 9 bases map to TRBD1. J lost 4 bases, V lost 3 bases, and 2 bases had no gene match. Per germline, CDR1 SGHTA and CDR2 FQGTGA. The CDR3 runs to 14 residues. The CDR3 DNA sequence: TGTGCCAGCAGCTTTACAGGGGGCTCAGATACGCAGTATTTT. Translation: CASSFTGGSDTQYF.

Here the CDR3 reads CASSSGTSGSSSYEQYF. The CDR3 nucleotides are TGCGCCAGCAGCTCCGGGACTAGCGGCTCGAGCTCCTACGAGCAGTACTTC. This chain uses TRBV5-1 with TRBJ2-7, with TRBD2 matching 11 bases. Trimming removed 3 bases from V and 0 bases from J; junction bases left unmatched: 8. The CDR3 runs 17 residues. Per germline, CDR1 SGHRS and CDR2 YFSETQ. The whole variable domain, remainder taken from reference TRBV5-1 and TRBJ2-7, is KAGVTQTPRYLIKTRGQQVTLSCSPISGHRSVSWYQQTPGQGLQFLFEYFSETQRNKGNFPGRFSGRQFSNSRSEMNVSTLELGDSALYLCASSSGTSGSSSYEQYFGPGTRLTVT.